The 8 T cell receptor beta chains in this list originate from one sample, sequenced in a study of blood T cell repertoires in COVID-19. Sequencing used immunoSEQ multiplex PCR; TCRdb keeps in-frame clones, though not all of them. The table shows about 420,000 clones, with roughly 89% occurring only once. Sample: peripheral blood. These receptors were collected from a man between 18 and 29 years old with COVID-19, enrolled during active disease.

CDR3 DNA sequence: TGTGCCAGCAGCCAAGATTCCGGGACAGGGGGTGAAAAACTGTTTTTT. It encodes CASSQDSGTGGEKLFF. V is TRBV4-2 and J is TRBJ1-4; 11 bases align to TRBD1. J gave up 7 bases and V 0 bases, and 4 bases lay outside the gene matches. The CDR3 has 16 residues. CDR1 and CDR2 (germline): LGHNA, YNFKEQ.

This clone turned up a few times. The CDR3 DNA reads TGTGCCAGCAGTTACTCGCGGGATCCCTACGAGCAGTACTTC. The encoded protein is CASSYSRDPYEQYF. This rearrangement joins TRBV6-2 or TRBV6-3 to TRBJ2-7, with a possible D match to TRBD2 (6 bases). The CDR3 totals 14 residues. Germline CDR1 reads MNHEY; CDR2 reads SVGEGT. V was pared by 0 bases and J by 2 bases, with 8 bases between.

V and J are TRBV19 and TRBJ2-3, with TRBD1 identical over 7 bases. This CDR3 spans 15 amino acids. Germline V gene lookup returns CDR1 LNHDA and CDR2 SQIVND (reference sequence). V lost 7 bases to trimming and J lost 2 bases; unmatched junction nucleotides: 9. The CDR3 reads CASTPTGTNTDTQYF. CDR3 nucleotide sequence: TGTGCCAGTACTCCGACAGGGACCAACACAGATACGCAGTATTTT.

The chain employs TRBV5-1 and TRBJ2-2; D possibly corresponds to TRBD1 (5 bases). The V end was cut by 2 bases, the J end by 3 bases, with 11 bases between. The CDR3 is 15 amino acids. Germline V gives CDR1 SGHRS, CDR2 YFSETQ. CDR3 bases: TGCGCCAGCAGCTTTAGTCTAGGGGACACCGGGGAGCTGTTTTTT. This codes for CASSFSLGDTGELFF.

The genes are TRBV14 and TRBJ1-1; D unresolved. Trimming took off 0 bases at V and 4 bases at J, with 6 bases between the two ends. The CDR3 consists of 13 residues. Germline V gene sequence: CDR1 SGHDN, CDR2 FVKESK. CDR3 bases: TGTGCCAGCAGCCAAGACAGGTTCACTGAAGCTTTCTTT. This codes for CASSQDRFTEAFF.

V is TRBV11-2 and J is TRBJ1-1; the D is unclear. Per germline, CDR1 SGHAT and CDR2 FQNNGV. The V end was cut by 9 bases, the J end by 1 base, with 6 bases between. This CDR3 spans 11 amino acids. The CDR3 DNA sequence: TGTGCCAGTACTACGAACACTGAAGCTTTCTTT. Amino acid sequence: CASTTNTEAFF.

This clone was observed once. The V and J genes are TRBV5-4 and TRBJ2-3, with 8 bases aligning to TRBD2. Trimming at V came to 2 bases and at J to 2 bases, leaving 4 bases not matched to a gene. Germline CDR1 reads SGHNT; CDR2 reads YYREEE (reference sequence). The CDR3 spans 15 residues. The CDR3 sequence is CASSLAGAPTDTQYF. The CDR3 DNA follows: TGTGCCAGCAGCTTAGCGGGGGCCCCCACAGATACGCAGTATTTT.

The chain joins TRBV28 to TRBJ1-2; D might be TRBD1 (6 bases). The CDR3 is made up of 13 amino acids. Trimming cost V 4 bases and J 4 bases, with 10 bases left between them. Germline values: CDR1 MDHEN, CDR2 SYDVKM. CDR3 coding DNA: TGTGCCAGCAGTTCCGGGACACTCTATGGCTACACCTTC. It translates to CASSSGTLYGYTF.